A selection of T cell receptor beta chains follows, all from one sample in a study of shared clonotypes between healthy human individuals. Generated by immunoSEQ multiplex PCR, the TCRdb table keeps only in-frame clones and is missing some. The repertoire holds some 2.1 million clones, with 90% to 95% as singletons. The specimen was naive CD8+ T cells from PBMCs. The receptors originated from a man between 18 and 29 years old in good health. Some clones in this sample may be carry-over from other donors' samples. The CDR3 runs from the conserved cysteine through the conserved F or W.

>TRBJ1-5|TRBV9
CASSAGAGHQPQHF
>TRBJ2-7|TRBV5-1
CASSLSLRASLREQYF
>TRBJ1-2|TRBV6-1
CASSERTVVTLYYGYTF
>TRBJ2-7|TRBV16
CASSLNGGQDEQYF
>TRBJ2-5|TRBV5-1
CASSPDRAGRQETQYF
>TRBJ2-6|TRBV4-1
CASSQAPDSGANVLTF
>TRBJ2-7|TRBV27
CATKDRDSYEQYF
>TRBJ2-1|TRBV4-3
CASSEGTGGKNEQFF
>TRBJ1-1|TRBV15
CATSARRRAEAFF
>TRBJ2-1|TRBV27
CASSLWPGGEQFF
>TRBJ1-1|TRBV6-5
CASLNGQNEAFF
>TRBJ2-7|TRBV18
CASSSLSGGADYEQYF
>TRBJ2-7|TRBV12-2
CASRLVVRTTLHYEQYF
>TRBJ2-3|TRBV7-9
CASSRPGSPSTDTQYF
>TRBJ2-7|TRBV11-2
CASSLDHYEQYF
>TRBJ2-3|TRBV7-9
CASSFAGTADTQYF
>TRBJ1-5|TRBV6-6
CASSYLLDSNQPQHF
>TRBJ2-5|TRBV4-3
CASSQVLQGRETQYF
>TRBJ2-7|TRBV4-2
CASSQETGLAGDEQYF
>TRBJ2-1|TRBV7-9
CASSLVSHGLPIYNEQFF
>TRBJ2-7|TRBV5-6
CASSLGGTGRTEQYF
>TRBJ2-7|TRBV27
CASSFLSASGGYEQYF
>TRBJ1-2|TRBV19
CASKGLDGYTF
>TRBJ2-5|TRBV27
CASSHRVKQETQYF
>TRBJ2-6|TRBV7-3
CASSPRTRGAGANVLTF
>TRBJ2-7|TRBV6-6
CASSYSVTGTYEQYF
>TRBJ2-1|TRBV4-3
CASSQTLAASSYNEQFF
>TRBJ1-2|TRBV15
CATSSRPAAKGYTF
>TRBJ2-7|TRBV27
CASSPLLGGPRYEQYF
>TRBJ1-1|TRBV27
CASSPSTGEVNTEAFF
>TRBJ1-2|TRBV19
CASSIGRLVGYTF
>TRBJ1-1|TRBV19
CASTSSRANTEAFF
>TRBJ2-7|TRBV27
CASRPDRGNEQYF
>TRBJ2-7|TRBV29-1
CSVEQAGVGYEQYF
>TRBJ2-1|TRBV4-3
CASSQVGRGNEQFF
>TRBJ2-7|TRBV29-1
CSVVGQDSYEQYF
>TRBJ2-7|TRBV11-2
CASSSRTHGEQYF
>TRBJ2-7|TRBV5-4
CASSYRGPGGTYEQYF
>TRBJ1-1|TRBV9
CASSANGWDTEAFF
>TRBJ1-4|TRBV7-9
CASSPRGAGEKLFF
>TRBJ2-5|TRBV21-1
CASSKEETQYF
>TRBJ2-7|TRBV4-3
CASSRWRNEAYEQYF
>TRBJ1-1|TRBV7-8
CASSLETGGEAEAFF
>TRBJ2-1|TRBV29-1
CSVEDLGQYNEQFF
>TRBJ2-1|TRBV11-3
CASSPQGGSYNEQFF
>TRBJ2-2|TRBV7-2
CASSSRLAEGNFRAGELFF
>TRBJ1-2|TRBV6-6
CASSYSTESYGYTF
>TRBJ2-1|TRBV27
CASSFGPAPNEQFF
>TRBJ2-7|TRBV5-5
CASSTWTGAYEQYF
>TRBJ2-7|TRBV7-9
CASSPVDRSHYEQYF
>TRBJ1-5|TRBV28
CASSQIPTGGNQPQHF